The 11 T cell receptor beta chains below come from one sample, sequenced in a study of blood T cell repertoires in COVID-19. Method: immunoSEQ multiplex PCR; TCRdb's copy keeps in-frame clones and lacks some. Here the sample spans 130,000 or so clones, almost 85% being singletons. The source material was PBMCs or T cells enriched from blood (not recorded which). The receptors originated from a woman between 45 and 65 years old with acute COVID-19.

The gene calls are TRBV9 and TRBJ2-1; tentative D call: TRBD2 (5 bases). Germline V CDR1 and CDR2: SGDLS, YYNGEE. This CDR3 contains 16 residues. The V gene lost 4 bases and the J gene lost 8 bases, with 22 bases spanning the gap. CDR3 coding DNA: TGTGCCAGCAGCAAGATTACGGGGTCCCGACCGCATGAGCAGTTCTTC. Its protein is CASSKITGSRPHEQFF.

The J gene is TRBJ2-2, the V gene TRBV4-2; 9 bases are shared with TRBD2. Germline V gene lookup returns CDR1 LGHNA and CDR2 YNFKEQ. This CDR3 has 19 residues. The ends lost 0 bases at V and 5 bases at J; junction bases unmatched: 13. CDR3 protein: CASSQDGAGGIYVTGELFF. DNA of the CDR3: TGTGCCAGCAGCCAAGATGGGGCGGGAGGGATCTATGTGACCGGGGAGCTGTTTTTT.

The DNA for the CDR3 is TGTGCCACCAGTGACGTACAAGGAGGCAGACACGAGCAGTACTTC. Residues: CATSDVQGGRHEQYF. The V call is TRBV24-1, the J call TRBJ2-7; D is possibly TRBD2 (5 bases). From germline, CDR1 is KGHDR and CDR2 SFDVKD. V was trimmed by 4 bases and J by 5 bases, leaving 17 bases between them. The CDR3 extends over 15 amino acids.

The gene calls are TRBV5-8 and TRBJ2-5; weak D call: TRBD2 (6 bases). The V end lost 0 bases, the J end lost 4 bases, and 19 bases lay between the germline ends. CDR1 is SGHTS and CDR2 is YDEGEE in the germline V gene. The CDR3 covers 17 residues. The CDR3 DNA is TGTGCCAGCAGCTTGGCTAGGAGTGGAGGGGAACGAGAGACCCAGTACTTC. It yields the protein CASSLARSGGERETQYF.

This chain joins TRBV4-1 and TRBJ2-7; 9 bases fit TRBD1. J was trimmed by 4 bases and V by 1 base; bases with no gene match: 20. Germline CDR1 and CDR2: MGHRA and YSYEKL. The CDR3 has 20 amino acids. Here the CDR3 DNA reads TGCGCCAGCAGCCAAGTGAACCCAGGGGGAAACGGACAGGGGATTTACGAGCAGTACTTC. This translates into CASSQVNPGGNGQGIYEQYF.

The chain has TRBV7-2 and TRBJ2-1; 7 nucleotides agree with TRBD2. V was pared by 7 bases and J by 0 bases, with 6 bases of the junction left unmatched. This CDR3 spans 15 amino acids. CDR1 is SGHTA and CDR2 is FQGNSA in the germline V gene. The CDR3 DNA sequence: TGTGCCAGCACCCAGACTAGCTCCTCCTACAATGAGCAGTTCTTC. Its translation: CASTQTSSSYNEQFF.

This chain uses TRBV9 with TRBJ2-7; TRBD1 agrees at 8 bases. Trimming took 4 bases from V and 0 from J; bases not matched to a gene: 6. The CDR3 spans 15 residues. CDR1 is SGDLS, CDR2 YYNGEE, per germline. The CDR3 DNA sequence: TGTGCCAGCAGCACCGGACAGGGAGGCTCCTACGAGCAGTACTTC. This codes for CASSTGQGGSYEQYF.

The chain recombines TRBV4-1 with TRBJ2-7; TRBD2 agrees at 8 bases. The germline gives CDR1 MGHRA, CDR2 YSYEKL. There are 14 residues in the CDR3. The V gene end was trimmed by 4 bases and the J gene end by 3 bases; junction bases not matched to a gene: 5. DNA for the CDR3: TGCGCCAGCAGCCGTGCTGGGACTAGCTACGAGCAGTACTTC. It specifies CASSRAGTSYEQYF.

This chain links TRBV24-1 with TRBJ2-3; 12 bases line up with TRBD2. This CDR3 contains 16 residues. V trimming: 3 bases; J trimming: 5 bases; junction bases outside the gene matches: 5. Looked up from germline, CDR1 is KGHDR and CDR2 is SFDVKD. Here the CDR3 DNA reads TGTGCCACCAGTGATCAGCCGGGACTAGCGGGAGATACGCAGTATTTT. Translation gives CATSDQPGLAGDTQYF.

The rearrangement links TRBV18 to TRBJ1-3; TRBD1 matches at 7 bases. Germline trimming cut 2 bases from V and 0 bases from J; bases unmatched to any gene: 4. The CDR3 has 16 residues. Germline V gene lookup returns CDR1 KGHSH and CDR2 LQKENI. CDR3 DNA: TGTGCCAGCTCACCAAGGGACAGCTCCTCTGGAAACACCATATATTTT. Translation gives CASSPRDSSSGNTIYF. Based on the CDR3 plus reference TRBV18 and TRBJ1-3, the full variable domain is NAGVMQNPRHLVRRRGQEARLRCSPMKGHSHVYWYRQLPEEGLKFMVYLQKENIIDESGMPKERFSAEFPKEGPSILRIQQVVRGDSAAYFCASSPRDSSSGNTIYFGEGSWLTVV.

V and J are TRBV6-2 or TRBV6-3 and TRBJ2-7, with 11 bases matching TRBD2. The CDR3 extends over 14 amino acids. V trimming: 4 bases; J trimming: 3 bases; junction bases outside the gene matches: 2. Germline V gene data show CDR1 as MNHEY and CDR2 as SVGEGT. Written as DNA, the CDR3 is TGTGCCAGCAGTTTAGCGGGAGGGGGCTACGAGCAGTACTTC. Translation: CASSLAGGGYEQYF.